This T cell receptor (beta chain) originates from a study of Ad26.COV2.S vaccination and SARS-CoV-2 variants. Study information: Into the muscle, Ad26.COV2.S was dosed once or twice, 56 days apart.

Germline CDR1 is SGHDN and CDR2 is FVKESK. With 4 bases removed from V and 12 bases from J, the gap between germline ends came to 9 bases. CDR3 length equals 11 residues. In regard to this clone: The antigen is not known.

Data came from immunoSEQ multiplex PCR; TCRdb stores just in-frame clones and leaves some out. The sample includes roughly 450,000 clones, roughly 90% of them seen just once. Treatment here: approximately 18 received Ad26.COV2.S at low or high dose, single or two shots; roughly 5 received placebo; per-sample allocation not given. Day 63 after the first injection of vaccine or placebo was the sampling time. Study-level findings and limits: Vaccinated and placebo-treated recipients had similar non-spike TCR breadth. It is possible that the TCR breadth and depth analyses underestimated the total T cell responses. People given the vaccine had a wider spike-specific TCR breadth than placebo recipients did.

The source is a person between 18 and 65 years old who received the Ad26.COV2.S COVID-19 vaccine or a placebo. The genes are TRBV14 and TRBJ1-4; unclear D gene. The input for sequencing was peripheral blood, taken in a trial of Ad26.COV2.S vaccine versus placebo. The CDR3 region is CASSLDGELFF. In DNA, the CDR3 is TGTGCCAGCAGCCTCGACGGGGAACTGTTTTTT.